This note documents a single TCR beta chain sequence. Profiled with immunoSEQ multiplex PCR; TCRdb holds only in-frame clones, not every one. The sample shows 100,000 to 150,000 clones, 75% to 95% of them seen only once. This record comes from a study of OX40 agonist ivuxolimab in advanced cancers. Study as a whole: Patients were treated with intravenous ivuxolimab, dosed at 0.01 to 10 mg/kg and infused every 2 weeks. Of the patients, three showed partial responses, one with hepatocellular carcinoma and two with cutaneous melanoma.

At cycle 4 day 1, cycle 7 day 1, and baseline, blood was sampled. Sequenced here: CD4+ or CD8+ T cells sorted from blood, sampled in a trial of the OX40 agonist ivuxolimab. The receptor comes from an adult with an advanced solid tumor such as melanoma, head and neck, liver or kidney cancer.

CDR3 nucleotides: TGTGCTAGTGGTTTACGGGACAGGTTCACAGATACGCAGTATTTT. Its translation is CASGLRDRFTDTQYF. V and J are TRBV12-5 and TRBJ2-3; 8 nucleotides match TRBD1. CDR3 length: 15 residues. V gave up 3 bases and J gave up 2 bases; unmatched junction bases: 4. Germline V CDR1 and CDR2: LGHNT, FRNRAP.